This TCR beta chain was retrieved from a study of blood T cell repertoires in COVID-19. Study in general: T cells, B-cell-depleted T cells, or PBMCs provided the cDNA or gDNA that served as material.

Germline V CDR1 and CDR2: MDHEN, SYDVKM. Trimming took off 6 bases at V and 1 base at J, with 9 bases between the two ends. This CDR3 comprises 13 residues. The Seattle patients joined while their infection was active and were tracked longitudinally afterward. TCRdb's copy holds only in-frame clones and misses some; the assay was immunoSEQ multiplex PCR. The sample consists of approximately 210,000 clones, around 81% of them appearing once. What was sequenced was peripheral blood. V is TRBV28 and J is TRBJ1-1; D is perhaps TRBD1 (6 bases). This clonotype was obtained from a man in his sixties with COVID-19, enrolled during active disease. This CDR3 is CASRATGNTEAFF. The DNA for the CDR3 is TGTGCCAGCAGGGCGACAGGGAACACTGAAGCTTTCTTT.